Listed below are T cell receptor beta chains from one sample, sequenced in a study of T cell changes during pregnancy in multiple sclerosis. Repertoires were generated with immunoSEQ multiplex PCR, while TCRdb's copy carries only in-frame clones and drops some. Of 95,000 to 100,000 clones listed, around 92% are singletons. The input for sequencing was peripheral blood, taken after pregnancy. Every receptor here comes from a female donor in good health, enrolled as a control in a pregnancy study. Both conserved end residues are part of each CDR3. A D gene is named only where the DNA matches it firmly. Rows give clone size only sometimes, using once, few, many, or a class for an expanded clone.

>TRBD1|TRBV19|NA|TRBJ2-7
CASSTMGQASYEQYF
TGTGCCAGTAGTACAATGGGACAGGCATCCTACGAGCAGTACTTC
>NA|TRBV10-3|once|TRBJ2-7
CAISKPGLDYEQYF
TGTGCCATCAGTAAGCCGGGACTGGACTACGAGCAGTACTTC
>NA|TRBV7-9|NA|TRBJ2-4
CASSSRVGESPIQYF
TGTGCCAGCAGCTCTAGAGTCGGGGAGTCCCCAATTCAGTACTTC
>NA|TRBV27|NA|TRBJ1-4
CATRTTTGEKLFF
TGTGCCACCCGAACGACCACGGGGGAAAAACTGTTTTTT
>TRBD1|TRBV10-2|NA|TRBJ1-6
CASSARDRGTNSPLHF
TGCGCCAGCAGTGCACGCGACAGGGGGACGAATTCACCCCTCCACTTT
>NA|TRBV28|NA|TRBJ2-3
CASSPIALTSTDTQYF
TGTGCCAGCAGCCCAATAGCGTTGACTAGCACAGATACGCAGTATTTT
>NA|TRBV6-5|NA|TRBJ1-4
CASSYSGQKEKLFF
TGTGCCAGCAGTTACTCGGGACAAAAAGAAAAACTGTTTTTT
>NA|TRBV28|once|TRBJ2-2
CASSLSETHTGELFF
TGTGCCAGCAGTTTGTCAGAAACCCACACCGGGGAGCTGTTTTTT
>NA|TRBV27|NA|TRBJ2-7
CASSSERDNSYEQYF
TGTGCCAGCAGTTCCGAAAGAGACAACTCCTACGAGCAGTACTTC
>NA|TRBV19|NA|TRBJ2-7
CASSIQGSLSEQYF
TGTGCCAGTAGTATACAAGGATCCCTTAGCGAGCAGTACTTC